Sequencing of this T cell receptor beta chain was carried out in a study of blood T cell repertoires in COVID-19. Per the authors' pipeline: Nucleated cell counts were estimated from reference gene primer amplification. The method was immunoSEQ multiplex PCR; TCRdb's version includes in-frame clones alone and lacks a portion of them. V, J and clone size are those of that table, while D and trimming were read from the DNA. The table lists about 150,000 clones, 80% to 90% of them singletons, with roughly 7.9% in the top ten. CDR1 is SGHTS and CDR2 is YDEGEE in the germline V gene. V lost 4 bases and J lost 2; bases outside the gene matches: 5. CDR3 length equals 14 residues.

The sequenced sample consisted of peripheral blood. The genes are TRBV5-8 and TRBJ1-2, with 7 bases identical to TRBD1. The TCR originated in a woman between 45 and 60 years old in a cohort sampled during active or convalescent COVID-19. The CDR3 region has the DNA TGTGCCAGCAGCCCTATGACAGGGAACTATGGCTACACCTTC. It specifies CASSPMTGNYGYTF.